Listed here are 27 T cell receptor beta chains from one sample, sequenced in a study of monozygotic twins with inflammatory bowel disease. TCRdb re-called the 5' RACE reads; one entry per CDR3 protein, DNA not given. Its table records more than 300,000 distinct CDR3 sequences. The sample consisted of blood. Receptors originate from a human donor with ulcerative colitis or Crohn's disease, or a healthy co-twin of an affected twin (not recorded which).

CDR3 protein: CSARDPTGGIETQYF. The genes are TRBV20-1 and TRBJ2-5; no DNA is available, so the TRBD1 call from TCRdb remains unchecked. The germline V gene has CDR1 DFQATT and CDR2 SNEGSKA (reference sequence). CDR3 length: 15 amino acids.

V usage is TRBV30 and J usage is TRBJ1-1; TCRdb gives TRBD1 as the D gene, but with no DNA this cannot be confirmed. Germline V gene lookup returns CDR1 GTSNPN and CDR2 SVGIG (reference sequence). The CDR3 runs 16 residues. CDR3 in amino acids: CAWSATGAGENTEAFF.

The chain recombines TRBV19 with TRBJ1-5. This CDR3 is 15 amino acids long. CDR1 LNHDA and CDR2 SQIVND come from the germline V gene (reference sequence). This chain's CDR3 is CASSIVWVSNQPQHF. The full variable domain, completed using reference TRBV19 and TRBJ1-5, is DGGITQSPKYLFRKEGQNVTLSCEQNLNHDAMYWYRQDPGQGLRLIYYSQIVNDFQKGDIAEGYSVSREKKESFPLTVTSAQKNPTAFYLCASSIVWVSNQPQHFGDGTRLSIL.

V and J are TRBV4-1 and TRBJ1-5; checking the TCRdb D call of TRBD1 is not possible without DNA. CDR1 MGHRA and CDR2 YSYEKL come from the germline V gene. This CDR3 has 16 amino acids. CDR3 sequence: CASSQATGASNQPQHF.

The chain recombines TRBV5-6 with TRBJ2-1; the D call of TRBD2 rests on TCRdb alone, since no DNA is present to check it. The V gene's germline CDR1 is SGHDT and CDR2 YYEEEE. The CDR3 has 16 amino acids. The CDR3 spells CASSSLAGAIYNEQFF.

This chain joins TRBV20-1 and TRBJ2-7; TCRdb names TRBD1, which stays unverified in the absence of DNA. The CDR3 length is 15 residues. Germline values: CDR1 DFQATT, CDR2 SNEGSKA (reference sequence). The CDR3 here is CSAKNRVTLTYEQYF.

CDR3 amino acids: CASSRSGTASYEQYF. J is TRBJ2-7 and V is TRBV5-1; there is no DNA to check the TCRdb D call of TRBD1. The germline V gene has CDR1 SGHRS and CDR2 YFSETQ. The CDR3 runs 15 residues.

CDR3 sequence: CSVEATGTGTYEQYF. The chain is built from TRBV29-1 and TRBJ2-7; the TRBD1 assignment by TCRdb is unverifiable without DNA. This CDR3 comprises 15 residues. The V gene's germline CDR1 is SQVTM and CDR2 ANQGSEA.

V is TRBV20-1 and J is TRBJ2-3; absent DNA, TCRdb's TRBD1 call cannot be checked. Germline CDR1 and CDR2: DFQATT and SNEGSKA (reference sequence). The CDR3 loop spans 17 amino acids. The chain's CDR3 is CSARPYDRGLWADTQYF.

V and J are TRBV7-8 and TRBJ2-3; TCRdb indicates TRBD1, and absent DNA this call remains unverified. This CDR3 is built from 18 residues. The germline V gene encodes CDR1 SGHVS and CDR2 FQNEAQ. This CDR3 is CASSRLRRTGENTDTQYF.

The chain joins TRBV29-1 to TRBJ2-3; TCRdb lists TRBD1, though no DNA is available to test this call. The CDR3 covers 13 residues. The germline CDR1 and CDR2 sequences are SQVTM and ANQGSEA. Here the CDR3 reads CSVTGGDTDTQYF.

V and J are TRBV5-4 and TRBJ2-5; TCRdb calls TRBD1, which cannot be checked without DNA. Germline values: CDR1 SGHNT, CDR2 YYREEE (reference sequence). The CDR3 consists of 14 residues. The CDR3 protein is CASSQDSQQETQYF.

CDR3 loop: CASSQEPSDTQYF. The rearrangement joins TRBV4-2 to TRBJ2-3. CDR1 and CDR2 from the germline V gene are LGHNA and YNFKEQ. The CDR3 is 13 residues long.

The genes are TRBV6-1 and TRBJ2-7; TCRdb's D gene call, TRBD2, goes unchecked for lack of DNA. CDR1 and CDR2 (germline): MNHNS, SASEGT. The CDR3 is 17 residues long. The chain's CDR3 is CASSEPFQAGTSYEQYF.

V gene TRBV4-1 combines with J gene TRBJ1-3; TCRdb outputs TRBD1, but without DNA this stays unchecked. Germline V CDR1 and CDR2: MGHRA, YSYEKL. This CDR3 comprises 17 residues. The CDR3 is CASSQDRGRYSGNTIYF.

V is TRBV7-9 and J is TRBJ2-3; without DNA, the TCRdb call of TRBD1 cannot be checked. The CDR3 is 15 residues long. Germline CDR1 is SEHNR and CDR2 is FQNEAQ (reference sequence). The CDR3 here is CASSPRLMSTDTQYF. The full variable domain, in which reference TRBV7-9 and TRBJ2-3 provide the parts outside the CDR3, is DTGVSQNPRHKITKRGQNVTFRCDPISEHNRLYWYRQTLGQGPEFLTYFQNEAQLEKSRLLSDRFSAERPKGSFSTLEIQRTEQGDSAMYLCASSPRLMSTDTQYFGPGTRLTVL.

The rearrangement links TRBV5-1 to TRBJ2-7; TCRdb picks TRBD1, but there is no DNA to check that call. The CDR3 extends over 13 amino acids. The germline V gene encodes CDR1 SGHRS and CDR2 YFSETQ. Here the CDR3 reads CASSLRDNYEQYF.

The rearrangement joins TRBV4-3 to TRBJ2-1; TCRdb reports TRBD2, a call that lacks DNA to check it against. This CDR3 is built from 15 residues. The V gene's germline CDR1 is LGHNA and CDR2 YSLEER. The CDR3 region is CASSQEGERENEQFF.

This rearrangement joins TRBV29-1 to TRBJ2-2; TCRdb returns TRBD2, unconfirmable since there is no DNA. There are 15 residues in the CDR3. The germline CDR1 and CDR2 sequences are SQVTM and ANQGSEA. CDR3 protein: CSVVAGLVNTGELFF.

V usage is TRBV29-1 and J usage is TRBJ1-1. Germline V lookup: CDR1 SQVTM, CDR2 ANQGSEA. The CDR3 is made up of 11 amino acids. CDR3 residues: CSVSFNTEAFF.

The chain couples TRBV29-1 to TRBJ2-7; TCRdb proposes TRBD1, but this gene call is untestable without DNA. The CDR3 sequence is 13 residues long. Germline assignment: CDR1 SQVTM and CDR2 ANQGSEA. CDR3 residues: CSARGTRSYEQYF.

This chain connects TRBV2 to TRBJ2-2; TCRdb indicates TRBD1, and absent DNA this call remains unverified. The V gene's germline CDR1 is SNHLY and CDR2 FYNNEI. The CDR3 covers 14 residues. CDR3 sequence: CASSRQGAAGELFF.

The J gene is TRBJ1-5, the V gene TRBV6-1. The CDR3 is made up of 14 amino acids. Germline lookup yields CDR1 MNHNS and CDR2 SASEGT. The CDR3 reads CASSEWDSNQPQHF.

The chain combines TRBV7-3 with TRBJ1-6. From germline, CDR1 is SGHTA and CDR2 FQGTGA. This CDR3 spans 15 amino acids. CDR3 loop: CASSLNLNNNSPLHF.

The chain has TRBV7-8 and TRBJ2-7. The CDR3 is 15 residues long. Per the germline V gene, CDR1 is SGHVS and CDR2 is FQNEAQ. The CDR3 loop reads CASSAVQASSYEQYF.

The chain employs TRBV9 and TRBJ1-3; the D gene TCRdb calls, TRBD1, cannot be checked with no DNA. Per germline, CDR1 SGDLS and CDR2 YYNGEE. The CDR3 is 17 amino acids. CDR3 region: CASSIRDRGGSGNTIYF.

This rearrangement joins TRBV9 to TRBJ2-7; there is no DNA to check the TCRdb D call of TRBD2. The CDR3 covers 15 residues. Germline-derived CDR1 and CDR2 are SGDLS and YYNGEE. CDR3 residues: CASSVAGTSGYEQYF. Drawing the rest from reference TRBV9 and TRBJ2-7, the complete variable domain is DSGVTQTPKHLITATGQRVTLRCSPRSGDLSVYWYQQSLDQGLQFLIQYYNGEERAKGNILERFSAQQFPDLHSELNLSSLELGDSALYFCASSVAGTSGYEQYFGPGTRLTVT.